Detailed here is one T cell receptor (beta chain). No antigen is known for it. The source of the sample is a study of T cell responses to AZD1222 COVID-19 vaccine. TCRdb's copy holds only in-frame clones and misses some; the assay was immunoSEQ multiplex PCR. Among around 130,000 clones listed, more than 80% were seen once. The CDR3 has 12 amino acids. The V gene's germline CDR1 is SEHNR and CDR2 FQNEAQ (reference sequence). The V end was cut by 0 bases, the J end by 8 bases, with 6 bases between. Findings and caveats of the study: Spike was spanned by vaccine-associated CD4 TCRs, with dominance at 160-218 and 743-854. Receipt of two AZD1222 doses was followed by a rise in Spike-specific TCR breadth and depth.

This specimen was peripheral blood, taken 28 days after the second dose of the MenACWY control vaccine. The chain has TRBV7-9 and TRBJ2-3; D remains unclear. The sequence derives from an adult who received the MenACWY meningococcal vaccine as a control. CDR3 in amino acids: CASSLASGTQYF. DNA for the CDR3: TGTGCCAGCAGCTTAGCGTCCGGTACGCAGTATTTT.